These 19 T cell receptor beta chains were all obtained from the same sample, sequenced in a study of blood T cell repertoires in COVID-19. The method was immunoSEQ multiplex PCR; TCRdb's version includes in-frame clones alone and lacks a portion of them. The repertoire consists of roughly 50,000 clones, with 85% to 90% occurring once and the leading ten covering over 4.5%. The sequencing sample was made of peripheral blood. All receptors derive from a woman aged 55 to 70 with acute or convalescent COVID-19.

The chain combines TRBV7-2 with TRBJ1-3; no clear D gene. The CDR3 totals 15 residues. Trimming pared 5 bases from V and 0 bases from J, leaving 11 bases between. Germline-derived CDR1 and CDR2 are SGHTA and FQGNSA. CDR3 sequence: CASSSGRISGNTIYF. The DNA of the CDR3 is TGTGCCAGCAGCAGCGGTCGAATCTCTGGAAACACCATATATTTT.

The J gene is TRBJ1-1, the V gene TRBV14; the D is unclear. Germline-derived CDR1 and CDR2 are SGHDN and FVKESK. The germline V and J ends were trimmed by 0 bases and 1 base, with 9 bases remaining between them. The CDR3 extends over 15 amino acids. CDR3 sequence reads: CASSQDLLGNTEAFF. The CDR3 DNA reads TGTGCCAGCAGCCAAGATCTCCTCGGGAACACTGAAGCTTTCTTT.

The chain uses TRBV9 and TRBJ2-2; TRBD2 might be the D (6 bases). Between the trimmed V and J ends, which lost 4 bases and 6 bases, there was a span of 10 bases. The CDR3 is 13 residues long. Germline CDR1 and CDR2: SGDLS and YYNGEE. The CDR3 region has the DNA TGTGCCAGCAGCATTACTAGCCCCGGGGAGCTGTTTTTT. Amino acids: CASSITSPGELFF.

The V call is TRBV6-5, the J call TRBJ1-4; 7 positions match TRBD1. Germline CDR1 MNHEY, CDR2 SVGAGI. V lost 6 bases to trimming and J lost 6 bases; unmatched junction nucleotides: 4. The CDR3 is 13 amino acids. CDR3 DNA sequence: TGTGCCAGCAGCCGGACAGGCTATGAAAAACTGTTTTTT. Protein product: CASSRTGYEKLFF.

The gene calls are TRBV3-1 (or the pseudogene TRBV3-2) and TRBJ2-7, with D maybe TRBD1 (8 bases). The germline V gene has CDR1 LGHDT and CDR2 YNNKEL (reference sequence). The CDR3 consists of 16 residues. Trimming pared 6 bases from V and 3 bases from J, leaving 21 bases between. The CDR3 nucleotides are TGTGCCAGCAGTCCTCGACAGGGGAGGGCCTTCTACGAGCAGTACTTC. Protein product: CASSPRQGRAFYEQYF.

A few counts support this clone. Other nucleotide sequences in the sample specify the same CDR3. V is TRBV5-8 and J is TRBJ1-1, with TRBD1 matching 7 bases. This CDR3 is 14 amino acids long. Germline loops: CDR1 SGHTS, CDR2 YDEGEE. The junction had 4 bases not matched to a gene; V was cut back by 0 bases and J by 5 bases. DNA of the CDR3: TGTGCCAGCAGCTTGGGACAGGGAAGGACTGAAGCTTTCTTT. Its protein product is CASSLGQGRTEAFF. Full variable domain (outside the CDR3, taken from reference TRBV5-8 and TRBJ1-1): EAGVTQSPTHLIKTRGQQATLRCSPISGHTSVYWYQQALGLGLQFLLWYDEGEERNRGNFPPRFSGRQFPNYSSELNVNALELEDSALYLCASSLGQGRTEAFFGQGTRLTVV.

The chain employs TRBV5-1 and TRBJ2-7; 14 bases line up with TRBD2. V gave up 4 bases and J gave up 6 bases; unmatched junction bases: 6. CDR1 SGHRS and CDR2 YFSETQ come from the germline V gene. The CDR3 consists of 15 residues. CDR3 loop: CASSPGTSGRGEQYF. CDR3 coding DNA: TGCGCCAGCAGCCCCGGGACTAGCGGGAGAGGCGAGCAGTACTTC.

The CDR3 sequence: CASARGQASSTSTDTQYF. The CDR3 coding sequence is TGTGCCAGCGCAAGGGGACAGGCCTCGAGTACTAGCACAGATACGCAGTATTTT. The gene calls are TRBV19 and TRBJ2-3, with TRBD1 matching 8 bases. There are 18 residues in the CDR3. The germline CDR1 and CDR2 sequences are LNHDA and SQIVND (reference sequence). After removal of 9 bases from V and 0 bases from J, the junction contained 17 bases not matched to a gene.

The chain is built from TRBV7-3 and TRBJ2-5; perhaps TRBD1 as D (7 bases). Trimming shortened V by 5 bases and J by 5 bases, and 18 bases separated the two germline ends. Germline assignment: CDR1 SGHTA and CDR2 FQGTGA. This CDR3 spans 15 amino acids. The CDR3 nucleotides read TGTGCCAGCAGCCGGGGGACAGCCCATGGGGAGACCCAGTACTTC. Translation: CASSRGTAHGETQYF.

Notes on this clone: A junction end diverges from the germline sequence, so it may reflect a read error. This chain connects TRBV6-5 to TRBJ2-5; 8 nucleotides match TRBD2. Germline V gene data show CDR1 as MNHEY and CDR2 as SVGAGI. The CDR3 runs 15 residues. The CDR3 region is CGSRVREGLSETQYF. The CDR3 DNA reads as TGTGGCAGCAGGGTCCGGGAGGGCCTGTCAGAGACCCAGTACTTC.

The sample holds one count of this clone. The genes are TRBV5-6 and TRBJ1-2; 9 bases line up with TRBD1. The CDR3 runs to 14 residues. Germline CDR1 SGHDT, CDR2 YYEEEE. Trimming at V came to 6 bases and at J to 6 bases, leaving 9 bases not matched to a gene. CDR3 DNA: TGTGCCAGCACCCCCACAGGGGGCGACCATGGCTACACCTTC. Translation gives CASTPTGGDHGYTF.

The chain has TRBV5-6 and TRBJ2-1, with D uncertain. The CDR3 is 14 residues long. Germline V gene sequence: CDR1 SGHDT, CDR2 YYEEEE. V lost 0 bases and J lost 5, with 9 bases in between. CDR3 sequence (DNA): TGTGCCAGCAGCTTGGGGGCCAGTCACAATGAGCAGTTCTTC. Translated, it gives CASSLGASHNEQFF. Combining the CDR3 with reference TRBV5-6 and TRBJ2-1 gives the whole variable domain DAGVTQSPTHLIKTRGQQVTLRCSPKSGHDTVSWYQQALGQGPQFIFQYYEEEERQRGNFPDRFSGHQFPNYSSELNVNALLLGDSALYLCASSLGASHNEQFFGPGTRLTVL.

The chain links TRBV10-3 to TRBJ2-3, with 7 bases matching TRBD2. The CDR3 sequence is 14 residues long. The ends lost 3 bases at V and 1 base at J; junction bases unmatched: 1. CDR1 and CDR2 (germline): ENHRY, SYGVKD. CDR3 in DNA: TGTGCCATCAGTGAAGCGGGGCGCACAGATACGCAGTATTTT. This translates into CAISEAGRTDTQYF.

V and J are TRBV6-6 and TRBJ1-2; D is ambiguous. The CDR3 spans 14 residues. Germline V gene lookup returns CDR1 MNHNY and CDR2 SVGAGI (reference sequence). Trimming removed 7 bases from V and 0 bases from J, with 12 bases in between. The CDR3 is CASTTNMPNYGYTF. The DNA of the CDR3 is TGTGCCAGCACCACCAACATGCCTAACTATGGCTACACCTTC.

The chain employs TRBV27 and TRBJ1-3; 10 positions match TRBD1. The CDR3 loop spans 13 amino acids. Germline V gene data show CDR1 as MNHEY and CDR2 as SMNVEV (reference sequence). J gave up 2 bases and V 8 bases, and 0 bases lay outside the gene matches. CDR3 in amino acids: CASGTGAGNTIYF. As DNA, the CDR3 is TGTGCCAGCGGGACAGGGGCTGGAAACACCATATATTTT.

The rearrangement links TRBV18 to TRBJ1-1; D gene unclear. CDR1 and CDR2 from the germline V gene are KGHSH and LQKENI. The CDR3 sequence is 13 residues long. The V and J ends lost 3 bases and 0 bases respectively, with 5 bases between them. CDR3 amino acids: CASSPQMNTEAFF. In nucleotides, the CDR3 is TGTGCCAGCTCACCCCAGATGAACACTGAAGCTTTCTTT.

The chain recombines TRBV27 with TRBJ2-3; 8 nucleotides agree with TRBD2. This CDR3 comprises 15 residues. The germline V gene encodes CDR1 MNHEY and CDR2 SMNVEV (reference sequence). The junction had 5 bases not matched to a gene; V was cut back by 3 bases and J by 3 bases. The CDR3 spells CASSFGGGRTDTQYF. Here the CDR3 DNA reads TGTGCCAGCAGTTTCGGGGGGGGGCGGACAGATACGCAGTATTTT.

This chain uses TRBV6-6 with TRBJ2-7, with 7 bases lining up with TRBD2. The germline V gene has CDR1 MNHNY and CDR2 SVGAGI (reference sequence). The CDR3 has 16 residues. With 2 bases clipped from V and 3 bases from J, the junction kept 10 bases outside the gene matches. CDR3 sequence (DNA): TGTGCCAGCAGTTACAGCGGACTAGGGAGTCGCTACGAGCAGTACTTC. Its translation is CASSYSGLGSRYEQYF.

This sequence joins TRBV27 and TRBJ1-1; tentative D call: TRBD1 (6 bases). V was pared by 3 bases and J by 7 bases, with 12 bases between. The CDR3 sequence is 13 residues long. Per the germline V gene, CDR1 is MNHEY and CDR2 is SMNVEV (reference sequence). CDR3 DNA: TGTGCCAGCAGTTTCCTCTCAGGGGTTGAAGCTTTCTTT. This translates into CASSFLSGVEAFF.